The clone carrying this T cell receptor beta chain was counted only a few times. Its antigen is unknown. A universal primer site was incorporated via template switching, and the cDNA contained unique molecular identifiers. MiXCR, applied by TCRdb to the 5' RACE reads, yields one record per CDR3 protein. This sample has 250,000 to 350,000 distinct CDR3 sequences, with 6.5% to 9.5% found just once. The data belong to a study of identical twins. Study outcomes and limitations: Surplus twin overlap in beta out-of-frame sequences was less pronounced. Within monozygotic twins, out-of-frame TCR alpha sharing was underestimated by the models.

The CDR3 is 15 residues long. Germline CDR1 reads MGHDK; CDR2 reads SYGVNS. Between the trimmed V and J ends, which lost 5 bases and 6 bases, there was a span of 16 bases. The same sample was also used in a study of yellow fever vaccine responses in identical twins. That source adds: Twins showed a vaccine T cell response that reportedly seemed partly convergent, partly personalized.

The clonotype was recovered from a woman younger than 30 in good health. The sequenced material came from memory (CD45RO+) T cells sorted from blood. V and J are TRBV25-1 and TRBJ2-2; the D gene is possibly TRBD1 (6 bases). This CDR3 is CASSLEGVYAGELFF. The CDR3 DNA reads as TGTGCCAGCAGTCTAGAGGGGGTCTATGCCGGGGAGCTGTTTTTT.